The sequence of this T cell receptor (beta chain) was determined in a study of T-cell reconstitution after alpha-beta-depleted transplantation in children. During its preparation, the TCRbeta library received unique molecular identifiers. TCRdb reprocessed the PCR reads via MiXCR and lists one record per CDR3 protein. Among fewer than 550,000 distinct CDR3 sequences listed, about 16% were seen once. This CDR3 region has 18 residues. The V end was cut by 4 bases, the J end by 1 base, with 21 bases between. Germline CDR1 SGHAT, CDR2 FQNNGV. Sequencing was performed on PBMCs, mostly from graft donor cells, taken 360 days after TCRalphabeta/CD19-depleted stem cell transplant. This receptor was obtained from a boy under two years old who had a stem cell transplant for Wiskott-Aldrich syndrome, so the T cells may come from the graft donor. The rearrangement uses TRBV11-2 and TRBJ2-3; tentative D call: TRBD2 (6 bases). The CDR3 nucleotides are TGTGCCAGCAGCTCCCCGGAGGGTTTTTGGGTCCGCACAGATACGCAGTATTTT. Its protein is CASSSPEGFWVRTDTQYF.